Below are 21 T cell receptor beta chains sequenced from a single sample in a study of T cells in Graves' hyperthyroidism and ophthalmopathy. TCR beta CDR3 regions were amplified from RNA. First-round RT-PCR with HTBI primers amplified the TCR CDR3 region. MiXCR was run by TCRdb on the multiplex PCR reads, yielding one entry per CDR3 protein. The sample lists around 56,000 distinct CDR3 sequences; about 50% were seen once. Specimen: blood. These receptors were taken from a woman in her 30s with Graves' ophthalmopathy.

This clonotype was recorded at least ten times. A read error is possible here, since a much larger clone lies one base away. This CDR3 is missing its conserved last phenylalanine or tryptophan, likely due to a read error. The J gene is TRBJ1-1, the V gene TRBV5-4; the D gene is possibly TRBD1 (6 bases). The germline V gene has CDR1 SGHNT and CDR2 YYREEE (reference sequence). This CDR3 comprises 13 residues. V lost 4 bases and J lost 7, with 14 bases in between. The CDR3 protein is CASSARTAGEAFI. CDR3 nucleotides: TGTGCCAGCAGCGCCCGGACAGCGGGTGAAGCTTTCATT.

The chain combines TRBV4-2 with TRBJ2-7; the D is unclear. The CDR3 consists of 14 residues. With 1 base removed from V and 6 bases from J, the gap between germline ends came to 13 bases. Germline V CDR1 and CDR2: LGHNA, YNFKEQ. The CDR3 coding sequence is TGTGCCAGCAGCCAAGTGGGGATAGATGGCGAGCAGTACTTC. It codes for CASSQVGIDGEQYF.

This clonotype was recorded many times. The rearrangement uses TRBV4-1 and TRBJ2-1; a weak D match, TRBD1 (6 bases). The CDR3 extends over 18 amino acids. From germline, CDR1 is MGHRA and CDR2 YSYEKL. Trimming shortened V by 0 bases and J by 5 bases, and 20 bases separated the two germline ends. CDR3 nucleotide sequence: TGCGCCAGCAGCCAAGAACTACTTCGAGGGGGAGCTAACAATGAGCAGTTCTTC. This codes for CASSQELLRGGANNEQFF.

This clonotype was picked up many times. A much larger clone sits a single nucleotide away, making a read error possible. The chain combines TRBV20-1 with TRBJ1-5, with no clear D. The CDR3 has 13 residues. CDR1 and CDR2 (germline): DFQATT, SNEGSKA (reference sequence). CDR3 in DNA: TGCAGTGCTGGAGAAGATGGCGATCAGCCCCAGCATTTT. Translating gives CSAGEDGDQPQHF.

This clonotype was recorded at least ten times. The rearrangement uses TRBV5-8 and TRBJ2-1; 9 bases are shared with TRBD1. J gave up 10 bases and V 0 bases, and 11 bases lay outside the gene matches. The germline CDR1 and CDR2 sequences are SGHTS and YDEGEE. The CDR3 has 16 amino acids. CDR3 sequence: CASSLGTRTGAGEQFF. As DNA, the CDR3 is TGTGCCAGCAGCTTGGGAACCCGGACAGGGGCCGGGGAGCAGTTCTTC.

This clonotype showed up just once. No conserved phenylalanine or tryptophan ends this CDR3, so it is likely a read error. V is TRBV6-2 or TRBV6-3 and J is TRBJ1-1; D ambiguous. The V and J ends lost 5 bases and 0 bases respectively, with 10 bases between them. The CDR3 length is 14 residues. Per the germline V gene, CDR1 is MNHEY and CDR2 is SVGEGT. CDR3 sequence reads: CASSQKSMNTEAFL. The CDR3 DNA sequence: TGTGCCAGCAGTCAGAAATCCATGAACACTGAAGCTTTCCTT.

This clonotype was seen at least ten times. V and J are TRBV5-5 and TRBJ1-6; no clear D gene. Looked up from germline, CDR1 is SGHKS and CDR2 is YYEKEE (reference sequence). This CDR3 is built from 14 residues. Trimming cost V 0 bases and J 5 bases, with 6 bases left between them. The CDR3 DNA follows: TGTGCCAGCAGCTTGGGGCGCCATAATTCACCCCTCCACTTT. Translated, it gives CASSLGRHNSPLHF.

In this sample, this clonotype turned up many times. CDR3 DNA: TGTGCCAGCACCCAAGAGGGGGGCGTGAACACTGAAGCTTTCTTT. This encodes CASTQEGGVNTEAFF. The chain recombines TRBV6-1 with TRBJ1-1; D is possibly TRBD1 (6 bases). The germline V gene encodes CDR1 MNHNS and CDR2 SASEGT. The germline V and J ends were trimmed by 7 bases and 0 bases, with 15 bases remaining between them. The CDR3 length is 15 residues.

The sample holds one count of this clonotype. A much bigger clone sits one base away, suggesting this may be a read error. Since no conserved phenylalanine or tryptophan closes the CDR3, a read error is the likely cause. The chain uses TRBV25-1 and TRBJ1-2, with a tentative D call TRBD1 (6 bases). V was clipped by 6 bases and J by 6 bases, with 17 bases between them. Germline CDR1 is MGHDK and CDR2 is SYGVNS. The CDR3 is 14 amino acids. The CDR3 spells CASRGRGGYDGYTS. The CDR3 DNA follows: TGTGCCAGCAGGGGGAGGGGGGGCTACGATGGCTACACCTCC.

Turning to this clonotype: This may come from a read error, since a much larger clone is one base off. V usage is TRBV28 and J usage is TRBJ1-5, with 7 positions matching TRBD1. The junction had 11 bases not matched to a gene; V was cut back by 7 bases and J by 5 bases. This CDR3 contains 15 residues. Germline V gives CDR1 MDHEN, CDR2 SYDVKM. The CDR3 DNA reads TGTGCCAGCACCCGTCGGACAGGACAGGATCAGCCCCAGCATTTT. Amino acids: CASTRRTGQDQPQHF.

In its sample, this clonotype was seen a few times. The V gene is TRBV3-1, the J gene TRBJ2-1, with D perhaps TRBD2 (6 bases). The CDR3 has 15 residues. Per the germline V gene, CDR1 is LGHDT and CDR2 is YNNKEL (reference sequence). Trimming shortened V by 0 bases and J by 11 bases, and 17 bases separated the two germline ends. CDR3: CASSQDGGLTSQQFF. Written as DNA, the CDR3 is TGTGCCAGCAGCCAAGACGGGGGTTTAACTTCGCAGCAGTTCTTC.

This clonotype was seen only once. The chain links TRBV9 to TRBJ1-3; no clear D gene. The CDR3 extends over 11 amino acids. The germline CDR1 and CDR2 sequences are SGDLS and YYNGEE. Trimming cost V 0 bases and J 5 bases, with 0 bases left between them. The CDR3 spells CASSVGNTIYF. Here the CDR3 DNA reads TGTGCCAGCAGCGTAGGAAACACCATATATTTT.

The chain links TRBV9 to TRBJ1-2, with D maybe TRBD1 (5 bases). The V gene lost 4 bases and the J gene lost 7 bases, with 20 bases spanning the gap. CDR1 SGDLS and CDR2 YYNGEE come from the germline V gene. The CDR3 loop spans 15 amino acids. The CDR3 nucleotides are TGTGCCAGCAGCTATACTGACAGTCCGAGGGGTGGCTACACCTTC. It encodes CASSYTDSPRGGYTF.

Details on this clonotype: A much larger clone differs by one base, so this may be a read error. The chain uses TRBV7-7 and TRBJ2-1; weak D call: TRBD2 (5 bases). Germline CDR1 SSHAT, CDR2 FNYEAQ (reference sequence). CDR3 length: 14 residues. V was shortened by 6 bases and J by 5 bases, with 14 bases between the two germline ends. CDR3 in amino acids: CASSSPGGHNEQFF. The CDR3, as DNA: TGTGCCAGCAGTTCTCCGGGCGGGCACAATGAGCAGTTCTTC.

This clonotype was seen many times. This chain uses TRBV28 with TRBJ1-1; D unresolved. The germline CDR1 and CDR2 sequences are MDHEN and SYDVKM. V was shortened by 3 bases and J by 8 bases, with 16 bases between the two germline ends. This CDR3 has 14 residues. The CDR3 DNA sequence: TGTGCCAGCAGTTTCCCGGGGAGGGCTTCGGAAGCTTTCTTT. Its protein product is CASSFPGRASEAFF.

This clonotype has a count of ten or more. The V gene is TRBV6-5, the J gene TRBJ1-4; 8 bases agree with TRBD1. Trimming cost V 6 bases and J 10 bases; bases outside gene matches: 13. CDR1 and CDR2 (germline): MNHEY, SVGAGI. The CDR3 contains 15 residues. This CDR3 is CASRERQGTIGKLFF. CDR3 bases: TGTGCCAGCAGGGAGAGACAGGGGACGATCGGAAAACTGTTTTTT.

This chain links TRBV19 with TRBJ1-6; 7 bases align to TRBD1. The CDR3 consists of 21 residues. CDR1 and CDR2 from the germline V gene are LNHDA and SQIVND (reference sequence). V lost 5 bases, J lost 7 bases, and 26 bases stayed unmatched. Written as DNA, the CDR3 is TGTGCCAGTAGTCCCGGGTCCGCACAGGGCGACAGGGTGGGACGAAATTCACCCCTCCACTTT. Its protein is CASSPGSAQGDRVGRNSPLHF.

On this clonotype itself: Without the conserved terminal phenylalanine or tryptophan, this CDR3 likely stems from a read error. Because the CDR3's place on the DNA is in doubt, the DNA is left out and the CDR3 is given as listed by TCRdb. This sequence joins TRBV7-9 and TRBJ2-3. Germline loops: CDR1 SEHNR, CDR2 FQNEAQ (reference sequence). The CDR3 has 8 residues if both end residues are counted. CDR3 amino acids: CASSLSRR.

This clonotype has a count of ten or more. The rearrangement joins TRBV28 to TRBJ1-5, with a weak D call TRBD1 (5 bases). This CDR3 spans 13 amino acids. The germline gives CDR1 MDHEN, CDR2 SYDVKM. Trimming shortened V by 6 bases and J by 6 bases, and 12 bases separated the two germline ends. CDR3 in DNA: TGTGCCAGCAGCCCCGGGACGGTTCAGCCCCAGCATTTT. It translates to CASSPGTVQPQHF.

This clonotype was seen ten or more times. CDR3 amino acids: CASSQGAWETQYF. The CDR3 bases are TGTGCCAGCTCACAGGGGGCGTGGGAGACCCAGTACTTC. The chain uses TRBV6-6 and TRBJ2-5, with TRBD1 identical over 9 bases. The germline V gene encodes CDR1 MNHNY and CDR2 SVGAGI (reference sequence). This CDR3 contains 13 residues. The junction had 6 bases not matched to a gene; V was cut back by 8 bases and J by 5 bases.

The sample holds many counts of this clonotype. The J gene is TRBJ2-7, the V gene TRBV3-1; D remains unclear. Trimming removed 3 bases at V and 3 bases at J, with 12 bases between. Per the germline V gene, CDR1 is LGHDT and CDR2 is YNNKEL (reference sequence). This CDR3 has 14 amino acids. This CDR3 reads CASSHSEQNYEQYF. The CDR3 bases are TGTGCCAGCAGCCATAGTGAACAGAACTACGAGCAGTACTTC.